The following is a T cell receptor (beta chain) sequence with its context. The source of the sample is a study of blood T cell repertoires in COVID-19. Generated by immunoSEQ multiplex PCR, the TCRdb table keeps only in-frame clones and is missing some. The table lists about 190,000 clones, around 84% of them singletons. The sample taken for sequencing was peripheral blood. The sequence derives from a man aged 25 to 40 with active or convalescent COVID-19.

The CDR3 sequence is CASSLGTGLAGGPLKTQYF. Here the CDR3 DNA reads TGTGCCAGCAGCTTAGGCACGGGACTAGCGGGGGGGCCTCTGAAGACCCAGTACTTC. The chain joins TRBV5-4 to TRBJ2-5, with 16 bases that match TRBD2. Per the germline V gene, CDR1 is SGHNT and CDR2 is YYREEE (reference sequence). V was clipped by 2 bases and J by 6 bases; unmatched bases: 13. CDR3 length: 19 residues.